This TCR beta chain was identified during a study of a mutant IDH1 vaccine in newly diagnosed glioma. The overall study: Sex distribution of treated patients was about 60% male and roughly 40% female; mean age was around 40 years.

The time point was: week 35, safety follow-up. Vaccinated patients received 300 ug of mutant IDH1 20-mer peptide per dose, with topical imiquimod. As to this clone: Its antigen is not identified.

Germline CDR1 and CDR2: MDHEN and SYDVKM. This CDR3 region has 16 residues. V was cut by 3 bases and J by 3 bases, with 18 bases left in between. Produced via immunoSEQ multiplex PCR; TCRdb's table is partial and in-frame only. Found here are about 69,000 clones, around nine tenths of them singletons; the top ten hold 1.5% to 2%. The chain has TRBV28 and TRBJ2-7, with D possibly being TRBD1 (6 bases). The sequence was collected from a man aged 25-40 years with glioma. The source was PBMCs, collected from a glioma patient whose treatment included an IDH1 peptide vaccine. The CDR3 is CASSLQLGRGNYEQYF. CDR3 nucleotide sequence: TGTGCCAGCAGTTTGCAGTTAGGCAGGGGCAACTACGAGCAGTACTTC. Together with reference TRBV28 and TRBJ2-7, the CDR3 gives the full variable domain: DVKVTQSSRYLVKRTGEKVFLECVQDMDHENMFWYRQDPGLGLRLIYFSYDVKMKEKGDIPEGYSVSREKKERFSLILESASTNQTSMYLCASSLQLGRGNYEQYFGPGTRLTVT.